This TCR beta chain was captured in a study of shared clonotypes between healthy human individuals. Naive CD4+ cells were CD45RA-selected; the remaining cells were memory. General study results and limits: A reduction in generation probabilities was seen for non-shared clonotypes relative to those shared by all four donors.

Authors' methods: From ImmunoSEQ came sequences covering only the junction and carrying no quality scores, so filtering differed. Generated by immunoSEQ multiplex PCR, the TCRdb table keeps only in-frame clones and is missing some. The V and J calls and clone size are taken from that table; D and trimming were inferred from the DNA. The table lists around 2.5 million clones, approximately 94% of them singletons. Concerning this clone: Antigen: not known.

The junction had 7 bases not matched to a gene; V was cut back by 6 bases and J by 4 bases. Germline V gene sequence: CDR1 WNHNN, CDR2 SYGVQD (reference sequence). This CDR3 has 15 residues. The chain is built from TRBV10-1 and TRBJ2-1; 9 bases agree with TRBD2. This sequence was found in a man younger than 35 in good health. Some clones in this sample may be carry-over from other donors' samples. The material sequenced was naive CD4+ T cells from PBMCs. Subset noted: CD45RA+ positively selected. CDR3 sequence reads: CASSPLAGLYNEQFF. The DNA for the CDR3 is TGCGCCAGCAGCCCCCTAGCGGGACTATACAATGAGCAGTTCTTC.